This TCR beta chain emerged from a study of T cells expressing NK-cell markers. Regarding the study as a whole: Roughly six donors showed dominant NKG2C+ clonotypes comprising roughly 1.0-7.5% of their CD8+ T cells.

TCR beta cDNA was generated via 5'RACE template switching incorporating UMIs. TCRdb re-called the 5' RACE reads and gives one entry per CDR3 protein, without DNA. This listing includes some 410,000 distinct CDR3 sequences. The length of the CDR3 is 18 residues. Germline values: CDR1 SGHAT, CDR2 FQNNGV. Details on this clonotype: Its cognate antigen is unknown.

This clonotype was obtained from a woman between 18 and 75 years old in good health. This chain links TRBV11-2 with TRBJ2-1. The sequencing sample was made of blood T cells: a sorted CD56 or NKG2C T cell subset, CD4+ or CD8+ T cells, or bulk PBMC T cells (not recorded which). The CDR3 is CASSFLLWGRSSYNEQFF.